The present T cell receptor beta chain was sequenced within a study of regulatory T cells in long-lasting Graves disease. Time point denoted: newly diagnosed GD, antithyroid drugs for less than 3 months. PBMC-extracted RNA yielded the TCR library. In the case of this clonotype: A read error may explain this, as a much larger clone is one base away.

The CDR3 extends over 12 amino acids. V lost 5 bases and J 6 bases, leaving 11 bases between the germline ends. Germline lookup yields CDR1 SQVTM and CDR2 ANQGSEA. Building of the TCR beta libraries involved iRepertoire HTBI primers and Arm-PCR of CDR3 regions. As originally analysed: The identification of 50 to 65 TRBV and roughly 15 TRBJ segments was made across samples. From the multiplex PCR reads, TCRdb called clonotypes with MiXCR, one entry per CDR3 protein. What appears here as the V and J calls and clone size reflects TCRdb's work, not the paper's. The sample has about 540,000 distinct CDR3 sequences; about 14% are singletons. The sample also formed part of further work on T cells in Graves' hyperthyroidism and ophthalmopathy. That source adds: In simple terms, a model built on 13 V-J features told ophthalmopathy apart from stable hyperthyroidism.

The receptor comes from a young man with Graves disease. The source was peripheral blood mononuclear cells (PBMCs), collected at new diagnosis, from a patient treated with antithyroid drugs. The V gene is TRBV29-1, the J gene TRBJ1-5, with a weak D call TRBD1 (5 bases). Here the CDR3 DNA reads TGCAGCGTTCGTGGGGGAACTCAGCCCCAGCATTTT. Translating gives CSVRGGTQPQHF. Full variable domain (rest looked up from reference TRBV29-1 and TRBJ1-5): SAVISQKPSRDICQRGTSLTIQCQVDSQVTMMFWYRQQPGQSLTLIATANQGSEATYESGFVIDKFPISRPNLTFSTLTVSNMSPEDSSIYLCSVRGGTQPQHFGDGTRLSIL.